Sequencing of this T cell receptor beta chain was carried out in a study of blood T cell repertoires in COVID-19. The overall study: Samples of COVID-19 (acute and convalescent) were obtained from the United States, Italy and Spain. T cells, B-cell-depleted T cells, or PBMCs provided the cDNA or gDNA that served as material.

This CDR3 is 15 amino acids long. Germline-derived CDR1 and CDR2 are SEHNR and FQNEAQ (reference sequence). The V gene end was trimmed by 3 bases and the J gene end by 5 bases; junction bases not matched to a gene: 5. As processed by the authors: Amplified reference gene primers provided the basis for estimating nucleated cell counts. Using immunoSEQ multiplex PCR, the repertoire was profiled, and TCRdb retains in-frame clones only, with some absent. That table is the source of V, J and clone size, and D and trimming were worked out from the DNA. The profile shows some 110,000 clones, about 86% of them singletons. The table lists this clone with a count of one.

The sequencing input was peripheral blood. The chain is built from TRBV7-9 and TRBJ1-4; 8 bases align to TRBD1. This clonotype was sampled from a woman older than 75 with active or convalescent COVID-19. CDR3 sequence (DNA): TGTGCCAGCAGCTTTGGGACAGGCGGAAATGAAAAACTGTTTTTT. Residues: CASSFGTGGNEKLFF.